These 18 T cell receptor beta chains were all obtained from the same sample, sequenced in a study of beta chain features in type 1 diabetes. Study-wide results and limits: Moderate but significant shortening of TCRB CDR3s was recorded in all four CD4+ subsets from Type 1 diabetes patients.

These receptors have no identified antigens. Reverse transcribing all isolated RNA meant expressed TCRB transcripts were sequenced. Some clones are missing from TCRdb's copy, which holds only in-frame ones; the method was immunoSEQ multiplex PCR. The data contain about 270,000 clones, 14% of them singletons. The sequencing input was naive CD4+ T cells from blood. All receptors come from a man aged 25-45 years with type 1 diabetes.

This rearrangement joins TRBV25-1 to TRBJ2-5; no reliable D call. CDR3 size: 13 residues. V gave up 7 bases and J gave up 2 bases, with 11 bases separating them. Germline V CDR1 and CDR2: MGHDK, SYGVNS. The CDR3 DNA reads TGTGCCAGCAAAGAAACTGATCAAGAGACCCAGTACTTC. Protein product: CASKETDQETQYF.

This chain links TRBV7-9 with TRBJ2-3, with TRBD2 identical over 7 bases. V shed 0 bases and J 6 bases; nucleotides not matched to a gene: 6. The CDR3 covers 15 residues. Per the germline V gene, CDR1 is SEHNR and CDR2 is FQNEAQ (reference sequence). The CDR3 DNA is TGTGCCAGCAGCTTAGCTTCGGGAGGATCGGATACGCAGTATTTT. It yields the protein CASSLASGGSDTQYF.

This clone was recorded a few times. In DNA form, the CDR3 reads TGTGCCTGGAGTGTACAGTCGGGGGGGGGAAAACTGTTTTTT. Translation gives CAWSVQSGGGKLFF. This sequence joins TRBV30 and TRBJ1-4, with D perhaps TRBD1 (5 bases). The CDR3 is 14 amino acids. V was clipped by 0 bases and J by 10 bases, with 15 bases between them. Germline lookup yields CDR1 GTSNPN and CDR2 SVGIG (reference sequence).

The rearrangement uses TRBV28 and TRBJ2-7; D remains unclear. Germline V gene data show CDR1 as MDHEN and CDR2 as SYDVKM. The length of the CDR3 is 15 residues. The V end was cut by 6 bases, the J end by 4 bases, with 19 bases between. The CDR3 here is CASRVDASLPYEQYF. CDR3 in DNA: TGTGCCAGCAGGGTCGATGCGAGTCTCCCTTACGAGCAGTACTTC.

V usage is TRBV7-9 and J usage is TRBJ1-2; 8 positions agree with TRBD1. V gave up 5 bases and J gave up 4 bases; unmatched junction bases: 9. From germline, CDR1 is SEHNR and CDR2 FQNEAQ (reference sequence). The CDR3 is 15 residues long. CDR3 bases: TGTGCCAGCAGCCCCTCCGGGACAGGAAGCTATGGCTACACCTTC. Its protein product is CASSPSGTGSYGYTF.

The chain couples TRBV5-8 to TRBJ2-7; maybe TRBD2 (6 bases). Germline lookup yields CDR1 SGHTS and CDR2 YDEGEE. The CDR3 contains 13 residues. Trimming cost V 3 bases and J 6 bases, with 13 bases left between them. The CDR3 loop is CASSSRLVGEQYF. The CDR3 region has the DNA TGTGCCAGCAGCTCCCGACTAGTCGGCGAGCAGTACTTC.

A few counts support this clone. This sequence joins TRBV5-6 and TRBJ1-1; D is ambiguous. From germline, CDR1 is SGHDT and CDR2 YYEEEE. CDR3 length equals 17 residues. Trimming shortened V by 3 bases and J by 4 bases, and 22 bases separated the two germline ends. CDR3 sequence reads: CASSSPISDAGVTEAFF. The CDR3 bases are TGTGCCAGCAGCTCCCCTATCTCTGACGCCGGGGTCACTGAAGCTTTCTTT.

This clone was detected only a few times. This sequence joins TRBV10-3 and TRBJ1-1; D is undetermined. The V gene lost 2 bases and the J gene lost 1 base, with 14 bases spanning the gap. The CDR3 extends over 16 amino acids. Per the germline V gene, CDR1 is ENHRY and CDR2 is SYGVKD. CDR3 region: CAISEIGEGANTEAFF. In DNA form, the CDR3 reads TGTGCCATCAGTGAGATAGGAGAAGGAGCGAACACTGAAGCTTTCTTT.

This clone turned up a few times. The rearrangement uses TRBV18 and TRBJ2-5; D ambiguous. Deletions cut 0 bases from V and 0 bases from J, with 5 bases between. There are 14 residues in the CDR3. Germline loops: CDR1 KGHSH, CDR2 LQKENI. CDR3 sequence reads: CASSPPPYQETQYF. In nucleotides, the CDR3 is TGTGCCAGCTCACCACCCCCGTACCAAGAGACCCAGTACTTC.

This chain connects TRBV6-5 to TRBJ1-2; D unclear. CDR1 and CDR2 (germline): MNHEY, SVGAGI. The CDR3 has 13 amino acids. V was pared by 0 bases and J by 5 bases, with 7 bases between. As DNA, the CDR3 is TGTGCCAGCAGTTACTCGAAAGAGTATGGCTACACCTTC. Translating it yields CASSYSKEYGYTF.

The CDR3, as DNA: TGTGCCAGCAGTGCAACCGGGACACACGAAGCTTTCTTT. Translation: CASSATGTHEAFF. The chain uses TRBV6-4 and TRBJ1-1; D is possibly TRBD1 (6 bases). The germline gives CDR1 MRHNA, CDR2 SNTAGT. CDR3 length: 13 residues. V dropped 4 bases and J dropped 8 bases, with 14 bases sitting between them.

In its sample, this clone was seen a few times. V gene TRBV28 combines with J gene TRBJ2-5; D unresolved. Germline lookup yields CDR1 MDHEN and CDR2 SYDVKM. Trimming stripped 10 bases from V and 3 bases from J, with 15 bases between. The CDR3 runs 13 residues. CDR3 loop: CATQYEREETQYF. CDR3 nucleotides: TGTGCCACCCAGTACGAACGGGAAGAGACCCAGTACTTC.

This clone came up a few times. V usage is TRBV9 and J usage is TRBJ2-1; 10 positions agree with TRBD2. This CDR3 is built from 15 residues. Per the germline V gene, CDR1 is SGDLS and CDR2 is YYNGEE. The J segment lost 6 bases and the V segment lost 3 bases, leaving 6 bases of the junction unmatched. The CDR3 loop reads CASSAPGTSVNEQFF. As DNA, the CDR3 is TGTGCCAGCAGCGCCCCCGGGACTAGCGTCAATGAGCAGTTCTTC.

The CDR3 loop is CASRADLGNEQYF. CDR3 bases: TGTGCCAGCAGGGCTGACCTCGGGAACGAGCAGTACTTC. The genes are TRBV2 and TRBJ2-7, with a tentative D call TRBD2 (5 bases). The germline gives CDR1 SNHLY, CDR2 FYNNEI. V lost 6 bases to trimming and J lost 5 bases, with 14 bases between them. This CDR3 is 13 amino acids long.

The genes are TRBV7-9 and TRBJ2-1; 16 nucleotides agree with TRBD2. The CDR3 is 18 residues long. Germline CDR1 and CDR2: SEHNR and FQNEAQ (reference sequence). V was pared by 1 base and J by 9 bases, with 9 bases of the junction left unmatched. CDR3 in amino acids: CASSLVGLAGGPEIEQFF. The CDR3 DNA follows: TGTGCCAGCAGCTTAGTGGGACTAGCGGGAGGGCCGGAAATTGAGCAGTTCTTC.

This clone was seen a few times. V is TRBV29-1 and J is TRBJ2-7; TRBD2 agrees at 7 bases. Germline loops: CDR1 SQVTM, CDR2 ANQGSEA. V dropped 4 bases and J dropped 4; count of bases not matched to a gene: 4. This CDR3 contains 12 residues. The CDR3 protein is CSVASGAYEQYF. CDR3 bases: TGCAGCGTTGCTAGCGGCGCTTACGAGCAGTACTTC.

This clone was seen more than once but under ten times. V gene TRBV5-1 combines with J gene TRBJ2-2; the D gene is possibly TRBD1 (6 bases). V lost 5 bases to trimming and J lost 5 bases, with 13 bases between them. Germline V gives CDR1 SGHRS, CDR2 YFSETQ. CDR3 length: 14 residues. The CDR3 coding sequence is TGCGCCAGCAGACAATTCACAGGGACCGGGGAGCTGTTTTTT. It specifies CASRQFTGTGELFF. Supplemented by reference TRBV5-1 and TRBJ2-2, the full variable domain reads KAGVTQTPRYLIKTRGQQVTLSCSPISGHRSVSWYQQTPGQGLQFLFEYFSETQRNKGNFPGRFSGRQFSNSRSEMNVSTLELGDSALYLCASRQFTGTGELFFGEGSRLTVL.

This chain connects TRBV7-8 to TRBJ2-7; 9 positions match TRBD2. J lost 1 base, V lost 1 base, and 2 bases had no gene match. Per the germline V gene, CDR1 is SGHVS and CDR2 is FQNEAQ. This CDR3 spans 15 amino acids. The CDR3 DNA follows: TGTGCCAGCAGCTTAGGGACTAGCGAGTCCTACGAGCAGTACTTC. It specifies CASSLGTSESYEQYF.